This T cell receptor beta chain was documented in a study of blood T cells in healthy people across ages. Trimming cost V 7 bases and J 8 bases, with 23 bases left between them. CDR3 length: 15 residues. Looked up from germline, CDR1 is SNHLY and CDR2 is FYNNEI. The authors ran a second PCR of 7 to 11 cycles using a sample-barcoded 5' primer and a J-beta primer mix. TCRdb recomputed calls from the 5' RACE reads with MiXCR, one row per CDR3 protein. In the table there are hundreds of thousands of distinct CDR3 sequences, more than 55% of which are singletons. The people who gave samples were healthy Caucasians from Russia, aged roughly 6 to 95. Drawn from each donor were 7.5 to 10 milliliters of peripheral blood.

The source material was blood. The chain links TRBV2 to TRBJ1-2, with D perhaps TRBD1 (5 bases). This clonotype originated in a man aged 40-49 years in good health. CDR3 DNA: TGTGCCAGCAAGTTACTTGCAGGGAGGGTTAGCGGCTACACCTTC. This translates into CASKLLAGRVSGYTF.